The 11 T cell receptor beta chains listed next were all sequenced from one sample in a study of blood T cell repertoires in COVID-19. Sequencing used immunoSEQ multiplex PCR; TCRdb keeps in-frame clones, though not all of them. The sample has roughly 190,000 clones, about 89% seen once; the top ten hold more than 0.75%. The source material was PBMCs or T cells enriched from blood (not recorded which). The origin of the receptors is a woman between 18 and 29 years old who had recovered from COVID-19.

This chain connects TRBV10-3 to TRBJ2-2, with unresolved D. This CDR3 contains 12 residues. Trimming removed 2 bases from V and 8 bases from J, with 6 bases in between. Germline CDR1 is ENHRY and CDR2 is SYGVKD. The CDR3 protein is CAISETEGELFF. Written as DNA, the CDR3 is TGTGCCATCAGTGAGACGGAGGGGGAGCTGTTTTTT.

The rearrangement joins TRBV2 to TRBJ2-7; 7 positions match TRBD2. This CDR3 is built from 13 residues. V was clipped by 7 bases and J by 6 bases; unmatched bases: 9. Germline CDR1 reads SNHLY; CDR2 reads FYNNEI. CDR3 sequence: CASNGGGPVEQYF. The DNA for the CDR3 is TGTGCCAGCAACGGGGGAGGGCCCGTCGAGCAGTACTTC.

This chain joins TRBV5-1 and TRBJ1-1; 10 nucleotides align to TRBD1. V dropped 0 bases and J dropped 5; count of bases not matched to a gene: 4. Germline lookup yields CDR1 SGHRS and CDR2 YFSETQ. The CDR3 extends over 15 amino acids. The CDR3 loop is CASSLGDRGGTEAFF. CDR3 bases: TGCGCCAGCAGCTTGGGGGACAGGGGTGGTACTGAAGCTTTCTTT.

The V gene is TRBV11-2, the J gene TRBJ1-1; 9 bases fit TRBD1. V shed 6 bases and J 6 bases; nucleotides not matched to a gene: 11. Germline V lookup: CDR1 SGHAT, CDR2 FQNNGV. The CDR3 spans 15 residues. The CDR3 DNA follows: TGTGCCAGCAGTCAAGACGGACAGGGGAGGGCTGAAGCTTTCTTT. The encoded protein is CASSQDGQGRAEAFF.

The rearrangement uses TRBV2 and TRBJ2-3; 10 nucleotides align to TRBD1. CDR1 and CDR2 (germline): SNHLY, FYNNEI. The CDR3 is 15 amino acids. V lost 7 bases to trimming and J lost 7 bases; unmatched junction nucleotides: 11. CDR3 DNA: TGTGCCAGCACCGCGGGACAGGGGTCCGTGAATACGCAGTATTTT. Residues: CASTAGQGSVNTQYF. The whole variable domain, remainder taken from reference TRBV2 and TRBJ2-3, is EPEVTQTPSHQVTQMGQEVILRCVPISNHLYFYWYRQILGQKVEFLVSFYNNEISEKSEIFDDQFSVERPDGSNFTLKIRSTKLEDSAMYFCASTAGQGSVNTQYFGPGTRLTVL.

This chain joins TRBV18 and TRBJ1-2; D remains ambiguous. V was pared by 6 bases and J by 6 bases, with 11 bases between. The CDR3 sequence is 12 residues long. Looked up from germline, CDR1 is KGHSH and CDR2 is LQKENI. The CDR3 DNA sequence: TGTGCCAGCTCGTCGGGTCTCGATGGCTACACCTTC. It codes for CASSSGLDGYTF.

The rearrangement joins TRBV6-8 to TRBJ1-5; 8 bases align to TRBD1. CDR3 size: 15 residues. Germline V gene data show CDR1 as MNHGY and CDR2 as SAAAGT. V shed 6 bases and J 4 bases; nucleotides not matched to a gene: 8. The CDR3 sequence is CASRGRGRINQPQHF. CDR3 coding DNA: TGTGCCAGCAGGGGCAGGGGGCGCATTAATCAGCCCCAGCATTTT.

The V call is TRBV2, the J call TRBJ2-7; 9 positions agree with TRBD1. The germline V gene has CDR1 SNHLY and CDR2 FYNNEI. The CDR3 extends over 14 amino acids. The J segment lost 5 bases and the V segment lost 6 bases, leaving 8 bases of the junction unmatched. The CDR3 loop is CASSGDRDLNEQYF. CDR3 sequence (DNA): TGTGCCAGCAGCGGGGACAGGGATTTGAACGAGCAGTACTTC.

The chain links TRBV18 to TRBJ1-2, with 10 bases matching TRBD1. The CDR3 sequence is 15 residues long. The germline CDR1 and CDR2 sequences are KGHSH and LQKENI. Trimming took 4 bases from V and 4 from J; bases not matched to a gene: 6. CDR3 DNA: TGTGCCAGCTCACTTCCGGGACAGGGGAGCTATGGCTACACCTTC. The encoded protein is CASSLPGQGSYGYTF.

J is TRBJ1-1 and V is TRBV27; no clear D. The germline V gene encodes CDR1 MNHEY and CDR2 SMNVEV (reference sequence). This CDR3 comprises 15 residues. V was trimmed by 5 bases and J by 3 bases, leaving 16 bases between them. The CDR3 region has the DNA TGTGCCAGCAGTACTCTGCGGGAAGGAGACACTGAAGCTTTCTTT. Its translation is CASSTLREGDTEAFF.

The chain has TRBV12-5 and TRBJ1-2, with TRBD1 matching over 8 bases. The CDR3 contains 14 residues. Germline V gene sequence: CDR1 LGHNT, CDR2 FRNRAP. The V gene end was trimmed by 2 bases and the J gene end by 8 bases; junction bases not matched to a gene: 7. The CDR3 DNA reads as TGTGCTAGTGGTTTGATGACAGGGGCCATGGGCTACACCTTC. This encodes CASGLMTGAMGYTF.